Following are 5 T cell receptor beta chains from one sample sequenced in a study of identical twins. TCRdb processed the 5' RACE reads anew with MiXCR; each CDR3 protein has one entry. The table records just under 650,000 distinct CDR3 sequences, about 7.1% of them present only once. The same sample was also studied in work on yellow fever vaccine responses in identical twins.

The sequencing sample was made of PBMCs. These receptor sequences come from a woman between 18 and 29 years old in good health.

This clonotype was counted only a few times. The chain uses TRBV5-1 and TRBJ1-2, with no clear D. V was clipped by 5 bases and J by 3 bases, with 14 bases between them. In germline, CDR1 is SGHRS, CDR2 YFSETQ. This CDR3 has 14 amino acids. The CDR3 is CASRLDVWDYGYTF. CDR3 DNA sequence: TGCGCCAGCAGACTGGACGTTTGGGACTATGGCTACACCTTC.

This clonotype was recorded at least ten times. The chain joins TRBV28 to TRBJ2-3, with 9 bases matching TRBD1. Unmatched junction bases numbered 4, after V lost 6 bases and J lost 3 bases. The CDR3 runs 14 residues. The germline CDR1 and CDR2 sequences are MDHEN and SYDVKM. This CDR3 is CASSGQGTTDTQYF. The CDR3 bases are TGTGCCAGCAGCGGACAGGGGACAACAGATACGCAGTATTTT.

This sequence joins TRBV28 and TRBJ2-5, with 9 nucleotides matching TRBD2. Germline CDR1 reads MDHEN; CDR2 reads SYDVKM. J was trimmed by 5 bases and V by 6 bases; bases with no gene match: 10. CDR3 length: 15 amino acids. This CDR3 is CASRTKGLARETQYF. The CDR3 region has the DNA TGTGCCAGCAGAACCAAGGGACTAGCAAGGGAGACCCAGTACTTC.

This clonotype was counted a few times. The chain employs TRBV10-3 and TRBJ2-7; D is tentatively TRBD1 or TRBD2 (5 bases each). Germline CDR1 is ENHRY and CDR2 is SYGVKD. The V end was cut by 5 bases, the J end by 5 bases, with 16 bases between. CDR3 length equals 14 residues. As DNA, the CDR3 is TGTGCCATCAGTAGCACAGGTTGGGGGAACGAGCAGTACGTC. Protein sequence: CAISSTGWGNEQYV.

This clonotype was recorded many times. The chain carries TRBV20-1 and TRBJ2-1, with TRBD2 matching over 7 bases. The V and J ends lost 2 bases and 0 bases, in that order; junction bases with no gene match: 7. From germline, CDR1 is DFQATT and CDR2 SNEGSKA (reference sequence). There are 16 residues in the CDR3. The CDR3 loop reads CSARLTAGSSYNEQFF. The CDR3 DNA reads as TGCAGTGCTAGACTTACAGCGGGGAGCTCCTACAATGAGCAGTTCTTC.